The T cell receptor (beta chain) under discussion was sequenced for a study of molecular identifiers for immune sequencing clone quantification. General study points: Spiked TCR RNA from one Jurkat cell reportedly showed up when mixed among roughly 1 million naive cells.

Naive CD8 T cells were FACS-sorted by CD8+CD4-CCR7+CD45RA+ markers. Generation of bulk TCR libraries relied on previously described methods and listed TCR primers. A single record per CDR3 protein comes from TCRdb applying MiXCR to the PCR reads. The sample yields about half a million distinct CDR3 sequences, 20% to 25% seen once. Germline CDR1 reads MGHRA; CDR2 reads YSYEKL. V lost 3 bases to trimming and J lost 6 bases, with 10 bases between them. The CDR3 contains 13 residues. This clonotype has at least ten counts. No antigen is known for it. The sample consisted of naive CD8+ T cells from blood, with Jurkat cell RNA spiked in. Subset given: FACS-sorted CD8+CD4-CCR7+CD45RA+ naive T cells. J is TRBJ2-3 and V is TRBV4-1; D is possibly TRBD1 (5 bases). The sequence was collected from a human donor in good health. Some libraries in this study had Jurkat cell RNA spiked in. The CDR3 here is CASSHLGADTQYF. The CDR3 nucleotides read TGCGCCAGCAGCCACTTAGGGGCGGATACGCAGTATTTT.